This T cell receptor (beta chain) was captured by sequencing in a study of tumor-infiltrating lymphocytes in localized non-small cell lung cancer. The wider study: Patients included smokers and never-smokers with various histologies, some sampled after neoadjuvant chemotherapy. Tumor tissue and non-adjacent uninvolved lung came from each patient.

This clone has just a few counts. What it binds is unknown. TCRdb's copy holds only in-frame clones and misses some; the assay was immunoSEQ multiplex PCR. The sample contains around 17,000 clones, more than 40% of which appear only once. General study points: TCR sequencing covered a subset of patients with enough tissue.

Trimming pared 5 bases from V and 4 bases from J, leaving 12 bases between. The CDR3 length is 13 residues. Germline loops: CDR1 SGHTA, CDR2 FQGNSA. The TCR sequence derives from a human donor with non-small cell lung cancer. The sequencing input was lung tumor tissue. The chain has TRBV7-2 and TRBJ2-7; D is undetermined. CDR3 protein: CASSQWAGYEQYF. CDR3 DNA: TGTGCCAGCAGCCAATGGGCCGGTTACGAGCAGTACTTC.